Following are 10 T cell receptor beta chains from one sample sequenced in a study of CD8 T cells in ankylosing spondylitis. MiXCR, run by TCRdb on the 5' RACE reads, gives a single entry per CDR3 protein. The table has approximately 300,000 distinct CDR3 sequences, around 8% seen once. No antigens are known for them. General study points: Ankylosing spondylitis blood appeared to carry a characteristic TCR beta motif of roughly eight highly homologous variants.

The sample was blood, either unsorted or a sorted T cell fraction (not recorded which). The source of these receptors is a male donor with ankylosing spondylitis.

This clonotype appeared once. The CDR3 DNA sequence: TGTGCCAGCTCACCCCCCGCGGTTGGGGCGAACGAGCAGTACTTC. Residues: CASSPPAVGANEQYF. The V call is TRBV18, the J call TRBJ2-7, with D possibly being TRBD1 (5 bases). Germline CDR1 and CDR2: KGHSH and LQKENI. V was trimmed by 3 bases and J by 5 bases, leaving 17 bases between them. The length of the CDR3 is 15 residues. Together with reference TRBV18 and TRBJ2-7, the CDR3 gives the full variable domain: NAGVMQNPRHLVRRRGQEARLRCSPMKGHSHVYWYRQLPEEGLKFMVYLQKENIIDESGMPKERFSAEFPKEGPSILRIQQVVRGDSAAYFCASSPPAVGANEQYFGPGTRLTVT.

This clonotype was counted ten times or more. The rearrangement uses TRBV20-1 and TRBJ1-5, with 8 bases that match TRBD1. This CDR3 has 15 residues. Per the germline V gene, CDR1 is DFQATT and CDR2 is SNEGSKA (reference sequence). With V trimmed by 5 bases and J by 6 bases, 12 bases remained unmatched. CDR3 protein: CSARLAGTGTQPQHF. In DNA, the CDR3 is TGCAGTGCTCGACTCGCCGGGACAGGTACTCAGCCCCAGCATTTT.

This clonotype occurred many times. This rearrangement joins TRBV29-1 to TRBJ2-3; no clear D. CDR1 and CDR2 (germline): SQVTM, ANQGSEA. Trimming left V 4 bases short and J 6 bases short, with 14 bases between. The CDR3 spans 13 residues. The DNA of the CDR3 is TGCAGCGTTGTCGTCGTTGGAAGGGATACGCAGTATTTT. Amino acid sequence: CSVVVVGRDTQYF.

At least ten counts were recorded for this clonotype. The genes are TRBV29-1 and TRBJ2-2; 7 bases are shared with TRBD2. The V gene's germline CDR1 is SQVTM and CDR2 ANQGSEA. The CDR3 extends over 14 amino acids. The junction had 4 bases not matched to a gene; V was cut back by 1 base and J by 5 bases. CDR3 sequence: CSVEVAGVTGELFF. CDR3 bases: TGCAGCGTTGAAGTTGCGGGAGTTACCGGGGAGCTGTTTTTT.

This clonotype has more than one count but fewer than ten. This chain uses TRBV12-3 or TRBV12-4 with TRBJ1-5; TRBD1 is a possible D gene (6 bases). The length of the CDR3 is 15 residues. V lost 1 base and J 3 bases, leaving 10 bases between the germline ends. DNA for the CDR3: TGTGCCAGCAGTTTAGTCAGGGGCGACAATCAGCCCCAGCATTTT. As protein: CASSLVRGDNQPQHF.

This sequence joins TRBV14 and TRBJ2-4, with TRBD2 identical over 11 bases. The V gene end was trimmed by 4 bases and the J gene end by 0 bases; junction bases not matched to a gene: 14. The CDR3 sequence is 20 residues long. The germline CDR1 and CDR2 sequences are SGHDN and FVKESK. The CDR3 region has the DNA TGTGCCAGCAGCCCGGGACTAGCGGAGTGGGACACCCTAGCCAAAAACATTCAGTACTTC. Encoded protein: CASSPGLAEWDTLAKNIQYF.

This clonotype showed up just a few times. The genes are TRBV27 and TRBJ1-1; 8 bases are a match to TRBD1. The V segment lost 8 bases and the J segment 7 bases; nucleotides outside the gene matches: 9. The CDR3 is 13 residues long. Germline V gives CDR1 MNHEY, CDR2 SMNVEV (reference sequence). The CDR3 nucleotides are TGTGCCAGCGCAGGGGGCCTTCAGGGTGAAGCTTTCTTT. Its protein product is CASAGGLQGEAFF.

This clonotype was counted a few times. V gene TRBV12-3 or TRBV12-4 combines with J gene TRBJ1-5; possibly TRBD1 for D (6 bases). V lost 7 bases to trimming and J lost 3 bases, with 10 bases between them. The CDR3 has 13 residues. The CDR3 protein is CASTGQFNQPQHF. CDR3 bases: TGTGCCAGCACCGGACAGTTCAATCAGCCCCAGCATTTT.

This clonotype was seen only a few times. J is TRBJ1-1 and V is TRBV27; D ambiguous. Germline-derived CDR1 and CDR2 are MNHEY and SMNVEV (reference sequence). The V end lost 7 bases, the J end lost 7 bases, and 16 bases lay between the germline ends. The CDR3 has 13 residues. For the CDR3, the DNA is TGTGCCAGCAACCAAGTAGGCTACGGTGAAGCTTTCTTT. It is translated as CASNQVGYGEAFF.

This clonotype was observed a handful of times. The V gene is TRBV3-1, the J gene TRBJ1-2; 10 bases are a match to TRBD1. In germline, CDR1 is LGHDT, CDR2 YNNKEL (reference sequence). Trimming cost V 4 bases and J 7 bases; bases outside gene matches: 15. The CDR3 has 17 amino acids. The CDR3 bases are TGTGCCAGCAGCCGTCGGTTTAGGGACAGGGGTTTGACTGGCTACACCTTC. Residues: CASSRRFRDRGLTGYTF. The full variable domain, rest sourced from reference TRBV3-1 and TRBJ1-2, is DTAVSQTPKYLVTQMGNDKSIKCEQNLGHDTMYWYKQDSKKFLKIMFSYNNKELIINETVPNRFSPKSPDKAHLNLHINSLELGDSAVYFCASSRRFRDRGLTGYTFGSGTRLTVV.